This TCR beta chain was recovered during a study of blood T cell repertoires in COVID-19. Generated by immunoSEQ multiplex PCR, the TCRdb table keeps only in-frame clones and is missing some. The profile shows some 460,000 clones, roughly 90% of them singletons. With 6 bases removed from V and 5 bases from J, the gap between germline ends came to 14 bases. The CDR3 length is 13 residues. Germline CDR1 is SGHNT and CDR2 is YYREEE (reference sequence). The specimen was peripheral blood. The V gene is TRBV5-4, the J gene TRBJ1-1; no definite D call. The receptor comes from a young woman with acute or convalescent COVID-19. The CDR3 loop is CASISTRGTEAFF. DNA for the CDR3: TGTGCCAGCATCTCAACCCGAGGGACTGAAGCTTTCTTT.